This T cell receptor beta chain is from a study of cytomegalovirus exposure and HLA in healthy donors. Broader study findings: Later work found that TCR association rates differed between HLA loci; DRB1 had the most and HLA-C the fewest. HLA-A and HLA-B allele assignments for most subjects were reportedly predicted accurately using TCR beta sequences. Indistinguishable V segments, including TRBV6-2 and TRBV6-3, were excluded.

Comments on this clone: Antigen specificity is unknown.

The CDR3 loop spans 14 amino acids. Trimming cost V 6 bases and J 4 bases; bases outside gene matches: 9. Germline V gives CDR1 SNHLY, CDR2 FYNNEI. Researchers ran the PCR with 60 Vbeta and 13 Jbeta primers. Some clones are missing from TCRdb's copy, which holds only in-frame ones; the method was immunoSEQ multiplex PCR. The data show roughly 170,000 clones, roughly 85% seen once. The sequence came from a male donor in good health and CMV-seronegative. The chain couples TRBV2 to TRBJ2-7; 7 nucleotides line up with TRBD1. Sequenced: PBMCs. CDR3 in DNA: TGTGCCAGCAGGGGGGCCGGGACAGCATACGAGCAGTACTTC. This encodes CASRGAGTAYEQYF.